What follows are 7 T cell receptor beta chains derived from one specimen sequenced in a study of OX40 agonist ivuxolimab in advanced cancers. Assay used: immunoSEQ multiplex PCR; TCRdb lists only in-frame clones, some missing. The sample contains nearly 60,000 clones, 75% to 90% of which appear only once. The sequencing here drew on CD4+ or CD8+ T cells sorted from blood, taken in a trial of the OX40 agonist ivuxolimab. The receptor source for this set is an adult with an advanced solid tumor such as melanoma, head and neck, liver or kidney cancer.

The rearrangement joins TRBV11-3 to TRBJ2-3, with TRBD1 as a possible D gene (5 bases). V gave up 5 bases and J gave up 4 bases, with 7 bases separating them. The CDR3 extends over 12 amino acids. Germline V lookup: CDR1 SGHNT, CDR2 YENEEA. The DNA of the CDR3 is TGTGCCAGCAGCCCGACAGCAGATACGCAGTATTTT. Translated, it gives CASSPTADTQYF.

The gene calls are TRBV5-4 and TRBJ2-3; D is unclear. Germline values: CDR1 SGHNT, CDR2 YYREEE (reference sequence). The CDR3 length is 15 residues. Trimming cost V 0 bases and J 0 bases, with 8 bases left between them. Here the CDR3 DNA reads TGTGCCAGCAGCTTGGGGGCGACTAGCACAGATACGCAGTATTTT. Residues: CASSLGATSTDTQYF.

The V and J genes are TRBV28 and TRBJ1-2, with 9 nucleotides matching TRBD1. Per the germline V gene, CDR1 is MDHEN and CDR2 is SYDVKM. The CDR3 loop spans 17 amino acids. V lost 3 bases, J lost 0 bases, and 8 bases stayed unmatched. The chain's CDR3 is CASSFRDRVLTNYGYTF. The DNA of the CDR3 is TGTGCCAGCAGTTTCCGGGACAGGGTGCTAACTAACTATGGCTACACCTTC.

The genes are TRBV19 and TRBJ2-3, with 8 nucleotides matching TRBD1. Trimming took 10 bases from V and 0 from J; bases not matched to a gene: 6. Per germline, CDR1 LNHDA and CDR2 SQIVND (reference sequence). The CDR3 runs 14 residues. CDR3 protein: CATRTGFSTDTQYF. The CDR3 DNA is TGTGCCACCAGGACAGGGTTTAGCACAGATACGCAGTATTTT.

The chain employs TRBV6-5 and TRBJ2-7; D gene unclear. There are 11 residues in the CDR3. Germline-derived CDR1 and CDR2 are MNHEY and SVGAGI. V shed 4 bases and J shed 3 bases, with 4 bases lying between them. The DNA of the CDR3 is TGTGCCAGCAGTTCCAACTACGAGCAGTACTTC. It is translated as CASSSNYEQYF.

The chain is built from TRBV28 and TRBJ1-4; D is unclear. This CDR3 contains 14 residues. V gave up 6 bases and J gave up 1 base, with 9 bases separating them. The germline CDR1 and CDR2 sequences are MDHEN and SYDVKM. The CDR3 bases are TGTGCCAGCAGCCTTACAAGAACTAATGAAAAACTGTTTTTT. The encoded protein is CASSLTRTNEKLFF.

This clone was counted only a few times. The rearrangement links TRBV28 to TRBJ1-5; no definite D call. The CDR3 has 13 residues. Germline V gives CDR1 MDHEN, CDR2 SYDVKM. The germline V and J ends were trimmed by 1 base and 4 bases, with 5 bases remaining between them. The CDR3 reads CASSLFGNQPQHF. The CDR3 DNA sequence: TGTGCCAGCAGTTTATTCGGGAATCAGCCCCAGCATTTT.